One and the same sample provided the 20 T cell receptor beta chains below, sequenced in a study of graft-versus-host responses after intestinal transplantation. The antigens for these receptors are not known. Measured with immunoSEQ multiplex PCR; TCRdb has only the in-frame clones, and not every one. Of approximately 92,000 clones in the sample, about 89% were seen once. The sample was unstimulated CD8+ T cells sorted from spleen or lymph node cells, taken before intestinal transplant. Receptor source: a human donor who received an intestinal transplant.

The table lists this clone with a few counts. The chain combines TRBV11-2 with TRBJ2-1; TRBD2 is a possible D gene (6 bases). V lost 0 bases and J 9 bases, leaving 9 bases between the germline ends. The V gene's germline CDR1 is SGHAT and CDR2 FQNNGV. This CDR3 is 13 amino acids long. The chain's CDR3 is CASSLDMGGEQFF. CDR3 sequence (DNA): TGTGCCAGCAGCTTAGATATGGGGGGTGAGCAGTTCTTC.

This chain uses TRBV30 with TRBJ2-7; 12 bases line up with TRBD1. This CDR3 is 18 amino acids long. Germline V lookup: CDR1 GTSNPN, CDR2 SVGIG (reference sequence). V lost 5 bases and J lost 11; bases outside the gene matches: 25. The CDR3 sequence is CAWVAGTGGLAAGPGKYF. In DNA, the CDR3 is TGTGCCTGGGTTGCTGGGACAGGGGGCCTAGCGGCGGGCCCCGGGAAGTACTTC.

The V gene is TRBV5-6, the J gene TRBJ2-2; D gene ambiguous. Per the germline V gene, CDR1 is SGHDT and CDR2 is YYEEEE. V was cut by 4 bases and J by 5 bases, with 9 bases left in between. The CDR3 sequence is 13 residues long. For the CDR3, the DNA is TGTGCCAGCAGCGGCCGGTCGACCGGGGAGCTGTTTTTT. Translating it yields CASSGRSTGELFF.

This clone is a singleton in its sample. The chain is built from TRBV13 and TRBJ2-1, with D hard to call. Germline loops: CDR1 PRHDT, CDR2 FYEKMQ (reference sequence). The CDR3 loop spans 12 amino acids. V was clipped by 1 base and J by 5 bases, with 3 bases between them. CDR3 in amino acids: CASSLANNEQFF. CDR3 in DNA: TGTGCCAGCAGCTTAGCAAACAATGAGCAGTTCTTC.

DNA for the CDR3: TGTGCCAGTAGTATTCCTAGCGGAGAGACCCAGTACTTC. Translated, it gives CASSIPSGETQYF. J is TRBJ2-5 and V is TRBV19, with 7 bases lining up with TRBD2. Germline CDR1 reads LNHDA; CDR2 reads SQIVND (reference sequence). The CDR3 spans 13 residues. The V gene end was trimmed by 3 bases and the J gene end by 4 bases; junction bases not matched to a gene: 2.

The V gene is TRBV7-2, the J gene TRBJ2-7; a weak D match, TRBD1 (5 bases). This CDR3 region has 14 residues. Trimming removed 3 bases from V and 3 bases from J, with 12 bases in between. CDR1 and CDR2 from the germline V gene are SGHTA and FQGNSA. CDR3 DNA sequence: TGTGCCAGCAGCTTTGAAGGGGCCCTCTACGAGCAGTACTTC. Protein product: CASSFEGALYEQYF.

The chain couples TRBV5-4 to TRBJ2-1, with D perhaps being TRBD1 or TRBD2 (5 bases each). The CDR3 runs 13 residues. V was shortened by 4 bases and J by 5 bases, with 10 bases between the two germline ends. The V gene's germline CDR1 is SGHNT and CDR2 YYREEE (reference sequence). The CDR3: CASSGTGDNEQFF. Written as DNA, the CDR3 is TGTGCCAGCAGCGGGACCGGCGACAATGAGCAGTTCTTC.

The CDR3 loop is CATSRLGVREQYF. The CDR3 nucleotides read TGTGCCACCAGCAGATTAGGGGTCCGCGAGCAGTACTTC. The rearrangement uses TRBV15 and TRBJ2-7, with D perhaps matching TRBD1 (5 bases). Germline CDR1 and CDR2: LNHNV and YYDKDF (reference sequence). The CDR3 consists of 13 residues. V lost 2 bases, J lost 6 bases, and 11 bases lay in between.

In DNA, the CDR3 is TGTGCCAGCAGTTTATCAGGGACAGGGGCTCCCGAGCAGTACTTC. Protein product: CASSLSGTGAPEQYF. This chain joins TRBV27 and TRBJ2-7; TRBD1 matches at 10 bases. This CDR3 is built from 15 residues. Trimming took 0 bases from V and 6 from J; bases not matched to a gene: 5. Germline-derived CDR1 and CDR2 are MNHEY and SMNVEV (reference sequence).

The J gene is TRBJ2-7, the V gene TRBV5-5, with TRBD1 matching 9 bases. V lost 5 bases to trimming and J lost 7 bases; unmatched junction nucleotides: 13. The CDR3 totals 15 residues. Germline CDR1 SGHKS, CDR2 YYEKEE (reference sequence). This chain's CDR3 is CASRETGTGQWEQYF. The DNA of the CDR3 is TGTGCCAGCAGAGAGACCGGGACAGGGCAATGGGAGCAGTACTTC. Using reference TRBV5-5 and TRBJ2-7 for the parts outside the CDR3, the full variable domain is DAGVTQSPTHLIKTRGQQVTLRCSPISGHKSVSWYQQVLGQGPQFIFQYYEKEERGRGNFPDRFSARQFPNYSSELNVNALLLGDSALYLCASRETGTGQWEQYFGPGTRLTVT.

This chain connects TRBV9 to TRBJ2-5; 9 bases align to TRBD2. The length of the CDR3 is 15 residues. The trim removed 6 bases at V and 5 bases at J, leaving 11 bases unmatched. Germline V gives CDR1 SGDLS, CDR2 YYNGEE. CDR3 DNA: TGTGCCAGCAACTCTGCGGGGGGGGTTTGGGAGACCCAGTACTTC. It translates to CASNSAGGVWETQYF.

The V and J genes are TRBV27 and TRBJ2-7; D call uncertain. Germline CDR1 is MNHEY and CDR2 is SMNVEV (reference sequence). Between the trimmed V and J ends, which lost 2 bases and 4 bases, there was a span of 9 bases. The CDR3 covers 13 residues. As DNA, the CDR3 is TGTGCCAGCAGTTTAGGCAGGTTTTACGAGCAGTACTTC. Its protein product is CASSLGRFYEQYF.

The chain recombines TRBV27 with TRBJ2-3; D remains ambiguous. This CDR3 is built from 12 residues. V was cut by 0 bases and J by 4 bases, with 2 bases left in between. Germline V gene data show CDR1 as MNHEY and CDR2 as SMNVEV (reference sequence). The CDR3 loop is CASSLSADTQYF. The CDR3 bases are TGTGCCAGCAGTTTATCAGCAGATACGCAGTATTTT.

This clone was seen more than once but under ten times. The chain links TRBV9 to TRBJ1-1; D unresolved. Deletions cut 4 bases from V and 1 base from J, with 14 bases between. CDR1 and CDR2 from the germline V gene are SGDLS and YYNGEE. This CDR3 region has 15 residues. This CDR3 reads CASSLYAGQNTEAFF. The CDR3 DNA reads as TGTGCCAGCAGCCTCTACGCAGGCCAGAACACTGAAGCTTTCTTT.

Only one count was recorded for this clone. The genes are TRBV27 and TRBJ1-2, with D unresolved. CDR1 is MNHEY and CDR2 is SMNVEV in the germline V gene (reference sequence). This CDR3 contains 16 residues. The V gene lost 2 bases and the J gene lost 4 bases, with 17 bases spanning the gap. The CDR3, as DNA: TGTGCCAGCAGTTTACGGGCCCGGGAGTTGTCCTATGGCTACACCTTC. As protein: CASSLRARELSYGYTF.

A word on this clone: Other DNA sequences in this sample translate to the same CDR3. The V call is TRBV2, the J call TRBJ2-5, with 14 bases identical to TRBD2. Germline V gene data show CDR1 as SNHLY and CDR2 as FYNNEI. The V segment lost 8 bases and the J segment 3 bases; nucleotides outside the gene matches: 2. This CDR3 is 14 amino acids long. The CDR3 reads CASEGLAGEETQYF. The CDR3 nucleotides are TGTGCCAGCGAGGGACTAGCGGGAGAAGAGACCCAGTACTTC.

The chain carries TRBV27 and TRBJ2-3, with 7 bases lining up with TRBD2. This CDR3 is built from 15 residues. Germline values: CDR1 MNHEY, CDR2 SMNVEV (reference sequence). After removal of 5 bases from V and 2 bases from J, the junction contained 7 bases not matched to a gene. The CDR3 loop is CASSPLAEHTDTQYF. CDR3 in DNA: TGTGCCAGCAGTCCCCTAGCGGAGCACACAGATACGCAGTATTTT.

The genes are TRBV7-9 and TRBJ1-1, with TRBD1 as a possible D gene (5 bases). CDR1 is SEHNR and CDR2 is FQNEAQ in the germline V gene (reference sequence). Trimming cost V 5 bases and J 1 base, with 8 bases left between them. CDR3 length equals 13 residues. The DNA of the CDR3 is TGTGCCAGCAGCAGGGACGGGAACACTGAAGCTTTCTTT. The encoded protein is CASSRDGNTEAFF.

The CDR3 reads CASSLWGRGDDGYTF. The CDR3 DNA reads TGTGCCAGCAGCTTGTGGGGTCGGGGTGACGATGGCTACACCTTC. This chain connects TRBV5-5 to TRBJ1-2; D ambiguous. V was clipped by 1 base and J by 6 bases, with 16 bases between them. This CDR3 contains 15 residues. Per germline, CDR1 SGHKS and CDR2 YYEKEE (reference sequence). The complete variable domain, with remaining parts taken from reference TRBV5-5 and TRBJ1-2, reads DAGVTQSPTHLIKTRGQQVTLRCSPISGHKSVSWYQQVLGQGPQFIFQYYEKEERGRGNFPDRFSARQFPNYSSELNVNALLLGDSALYLCASSLWGRGDDGYTFGSGTRLTVV.

The CDR3 region is CSVEDVQGYEQFF. The CDR3 DNA reads TGCAGCGTTGAAGACGTGCAGGGGTATGAGCAGTTCTTC. This sequence joins TRBV29-1 and TRBJ2-1, with a weak D call TRBD1 (6 bases). The CDR3 is 13 residues long. The germline V and J ends were trimmed by 0 bases and 8 bases, with 11 bases remaining between them. The germline V gene encodes CDR1 SQVTM and CDR2 ANQGSEA.